Shown below are 29 T cell receptor beta chains from a single sample sequenced in a study of blood T cell repertoires in COVID-19. Clones were read by immunoSEQ multiplex PCR, and TCRdb kept only the in-frame ones, dropping some. The sample lists around 300,000 clones; around 88% were seen once. Source material: peripheral blood. These receptor sequences come from a woman under 40 with COVID-19, enrolled during active disease.

The chain uses TRBV30 and TRBJ1-6; D not resolved. CDR1 and CDR2 from the germline V gene are GTSNPN and SVGIG (reference sequence). V gave up 1 base and J gave up 6 bases, with 16 bases separating them. The CDR3 sequence is 16 residues long. Here the CDR3 DNA reads TGTGCCTGGAGTGGACTTTCGCTATCGGGTAATTCACCCCTCCACTTT. Translating gives CAWSGLSLSGNSPLHF.

The genes are TRBV5-1 and TRBJ1-6; D not resolved. CDR1 SGHRS and CDR2 YFSETQ come from the germline V gene. The CDR3 sequence is 14 residues long. Trimming removed 2 bases at V and 4 bases at J, with 7 bases between. In DNA form, the CDR3 reads TGCGCCAGCAGCTTAGCGGAGTATAATTCACCCCTCCACTTT. Its protein is CASSLAEYNSPLHF.

The sample holds one count of this clone. The chain links TRBV5-4 to TRBJ1-4, with 9 bases aligning to TRBD1. V lost 1 base to trimming and J lost 5 bases; unmatched junction nucleotides: 6. This CDR3 spans 16 amino acids. Germline V lookup: CDR1 SGHNT, CDR2 YYREEE (reference sequence). CDR3 nucleotide sequence: TGTGCCAGCAGCTTGCGAACGGGACAGGGAAATGAAAAACTGTTTTTT. Translated, it gives CASSLRTGQGNEKLFF.

J is TRBJ1-6 and V is TRBV2; the D is unclear. This CDR3 comprises 13 residues. V lost 8 bases and J lost 0, with 5 bases in between. Germline assignment: CDR1 SNHLY and CDR2 FYNNEI. Here the CDR3 reads CASVISYNSPLHF. The DNA for the CDR3 is TGTGCCAGCGTTATCTCCTATAATTCACCCCTCCACTTT.

The V gene is TRBV3-1 (or the pseudogene TRBV3-2), the J gene TRBJ1-3; TRBD1 agrees at 7 bases. The CDR3 contains 15 residues. CDR1 is LGHDT and CDR2 is YNNKEL in the germline V gene (reference sequence). V was clipped by 5 bases and J by 0 bases; unmatched bases: 4. The CDR3 reads CASSADRVSGNTIYF. The CDR3 region has the DNA TGTGCCAGCAGCGCCGACAGGGTCTCTGGAAACACCATATATTTT.

The chain links TRBV6-2 or TRBV6-3 to TRBJ1-1, with 8 bases fitting TRBD1. Losses at the gene ends were 4 bases for V and 7 bases for J; bases not matched to a gene: 11. The CDR3 sequence is 15 residues long. CDR1 and CDR2 from the germline V gene are MNHEY and SVGEGT. The CDR3 sequence: CASSSPGTGRSEAFF. DNA for the CDR3: TGTGCCAGCAGTTCACCCGGGACAGGCAGGAGTGAAGCTTTCTTT.

The rearrangement links TRBV27 to TRBJ1-2; D is unresolved. Deletions cut 0 bases from V and 5 bases from J, with 7 bases between. The germline CDR1 and CDR2 sequences are MNHEY and SMNVEV (reference sequence). The CDR3 totals 13 residues. The CDR3 protein is CASSLSAGYGYTF. CDR3 DNA: TGTGCCAGCAGTTTATCCGCGGGGTATGGCTACACCTTC.

The rearrangement links TRBV19 to TRBJ1-5; 10 bases are a match to TRBD1. The trim removed 4 bases at V and 7 bases at J, leaving 4 bases unmatched. CDR3 length: 14 amino acids. Germline V gene sequence: CDR1 LNHDA, CDR2 SQIVND (reference sequence). The CDR3, as DNA: TGTGCCAGTAGTAGGGACAGGGGCTGGCAGCCCCAGCATTTT. Protein sequence: CASSRDRGWQPQHF.

The sample holds a few counts of this clone. The J gene is TRBJ2-1, the V gene TRBV4-2, with TRBD2 matching over 7 bases. Germline values: CDR1 LGHNA, CDR2 YNFKEQ. The CDR3 runs to 17 residues. V shed 2 bases and J 0 bases; nucleotides not matched to a gene: 7. Here the CDR3 reads CASSQNLGGSSYNEQFF. DNA of the CDR3: TGTGCCAGCAGCCAAAATTTAGGCGGGAGCTCCTACAATGAGCAGTTCTTC.

The chain employs TRBV11-3 and TRBJ2-1; TRBD1 matches 10 bases. J gave up 2 bases and V 0 bases, and 4 bases lay outside the gene matches. The CDR3 contains 17 residues. The germline CDR1 and CDR2 sequences are SGHNT and YENEEA. The CDR3 spells CASSLEMTGGTYNEQFF. CDR3 coding DNA: TGTGCCAGCAGCTTAGAAATGACAGGGGGCACCTACAATGAGCAGTTCTTC.

A remark on this clone: No DNA is shown, since the ends of the CDR3 on it are uncertain; the CDR3 is the one TCRdb lists. The rearrangement uses TRBV5-1 and TRBJ1-3; TRBD1, as called in the table, went unchecked against the DNA. 17 amino acids form the CDR3, both terminal residues included. Germline loops: CDR1 SGHRS, CDR2 YFSETQ. CDR3 loop: CASSSSGAGGIGNTIYF.

The genes are TRBV24-1 and TRBJ2-6; D remains unclear. V was clipped by 3 bases and J by 3 bases, with 8 bases between them. CDR3 length equals 15 residues. Looked up from germline, CDR1 is KGHDR and CDR2 is SFDVKD. This CDR3 reads CATSDRRGGANVLTF. The DNA of the CDR3 is TGTGCCACCAGTGATAGACGCGGTGGGGCCAACGTCCTGACTTTC.

The chain couples TRBV5-1 to TRBJ2-7; D possibly corresponds to TRBD2 (6 bases). The V gene lost 4 bases and the J gene lost 2 bases, with 16 bases spanning the gap. Germline-derived CDR1 and CDR2 are SGHRS and YFSETQ. CDR3 length: 15 amino acids. The CDR3 DNA sequence: TGCGCCAGCAGCCATGCCGGGACTCCCACCTACGAGCAGTACTTC. Translating gives CASSHAGTPTYEQYF.

The rearrangement links TRBV19 to TRBJ2-2; a possible D gene is TRBD1 (6 bases). The CDR3 has 15 residues. Trimming pared 5 bases from V and 4 bases from J, leaving 14 bases between. Germline-derived CDR1 and CDR2 are LNHDA and SQIVND (reference sequence). The CDR3 region is CASSPSDRTTGELFF. The CDR3 DNA is TGTGCCAGTAGTCCCAGTGACAGGACCACCGGGGAGCTGTTTTTT.

The V call is TRBV5-4, the J call TRBJ2-2; D is possibly TRBD1 (5 bases). The V gene's germline CDR1 is SGHNT and CDR2 YYREEE (reference sequence). The CDR3 is made up of 12 amino acids. Trimming left V 3 bases short and J 5 bases short, with 5 bases between. The CDR3 bases are TGTGCCAGCAGCTCAGGGACCGGGGAGCTGTTTTTT. This sequence encodes CASSSGTGELFF.

The V call is TRBV5-1, the J call TRBJ1-1; 8 bases match TRBD1. The length of the CDR3 is 13 residues. Germline V gene data show CDR1 as SGHRS and CDR2 as YFSETQ. J gave up 12 bases and V 3 bases, and 10 bases lay outside the gene matches. The CDR3 is CASSSQGAGVSFF. Written as DNA, the CDR3 is TGCGCCAGCAGCTCCCAGGGGGCTGGGGTTTCTTTCTTT. Complete variable domain (other parts from reference TRBV5-1 and TRBJ1-1): KAGVTQTPRYLIKTRGQQVTLSCSPISGHRSVSWYQQTPGQGLQFLFEYFSETQRNKGNFPGRFSGRQFSNSRSEMNVSTLELGDSALYLCASSSQGAGVSFFGQGTRLTVV.

A single count supports this clone. The chain is built from TRBV5-6 and TRBJ2-3; TRBD2 matches 9 bases. This CDR3 has 16 residues. J gave up 0 bases and V 0 bases, and 2 bases lay outside the gene matches. CDR1 SGHDT and CDR2 YYEEEE come from the germline V gene. CDR3 bases: TGTGCCAGCAGCTTGGGGCTAGCGGGGAGCACAGATACGCAGTATTTT. Amino acids: CASSLGLAGSTDTQYF.

V and J are TRBV4-1 and TRBJ1-6; TRBD1 agrees at 10 bases. This CDR3 has 16 amino acids. V lost 2 bases to trimming and J lost 10 bases; unmatched junction nucleotides: 8. Per germline, CDR1 MGHRA and CDR2 YSYEKL. CDR3 region: CASSQQAGQGLSPLHF. In DNA form, the CDR3 reads TGCGCCAGCAGCCAACAGGCGGGACAGGGGTTGTCACCCCTCCACTTT.

The chain recombines TRBV3-1 (or the pseudogene TRBV3-2) with TRBJ1-2; the D gene is possibly TRBD1 (6 bases). The CDR3 runs to 17 residues. Trimming took 1 base from V and 2 from J, leaving 17 bases between them. CDR1 and CDR2 from the germline V gene are LGHDT and YNNKEL (reference sequence). CDR3 sequence reads: CASSQGVTGSVNYGYTF. The CDR3 bases are TGTGCCAGCAGCCAAGGGGTAACAGGGAGTGTGAACTATGGCTACACCTTC.

The chain combines TRBV5-8 with TRBJ2-1; 13 positions match TRBD2. Germline loops: CDR1 SGHTS, CDR2 YDEGEE. The V segment lost 3 bases and the J segment 10 bases; nucleotides outside the gene matches: 7. The CDR3 length is 15 residues. The CDR3 here is CASSSTSGGSNEQFF. CDR3 sequence (DNA): TGTGCCAGCAGCTCGACTAGCGGGGGGTCAAACGAGCAGTTCTTC.

The J gene is TRBJ2-1, the V gene TRBV11-3; tentative D call: TRBD1 (6 bases). The CDR3 totals 12 residues. With 4 bases removed from V and 12 bases from J, the gap between germline ends came to 13 bases. Germline V gene sequence: CDR1 SGHNT, CDR2 YENEEA. This chain's CDR3 is CASSSQTGPQFF. CDR3 bases: TGTGCCAGCAGCTCTCAGACAGGTCCGCAGTTCTTC.

The genes are TRBV10-3 and TRBJ2-7; D possibly corresponds to TRBD1 (5 bases). There are 15 residues in the CDR3. Germline V lookup: CDR1 ENHRY, CDR2 SYGVKD. The germline V and J ends were trimmed by 3 bases and 3 bases, with 15 bases remaining between them. CDR3 nucleotides: TGTGCCATCAGTGACCCTGCCAGGGTCGACTACGAGCAGTACTTC. This codes for CAISDPARVDYEQYF.

This sequence joins TRBV5-4 and TRBJ2-2, with D possibly being TRBD2 (7 bases). This CDR3 region has 15 residues. V was pared by 0 bases and J by 4 bases, with 10 bases between. Germline CDR1 and CDR2: SGHNT and YYREEE (reference sequence). CDR3 residues: CASSLGGGATGELFF. The CDR3 DNA sequence: TGTGCCAGCAGCTTGGGAGGGGGGGCCACCGGGGAGCTGTTTTTT. The whole variable domain, remainder taken from reference TRBV5-4 and TRBJ2-2, is ETGVTQSPTHLIKTRGQQVTLRCSSQSGHNTVSWYQQALGQGPQFIFQYYREEENGRGNFPPRFSGLQFPNYSSELNVNALELDDSALYLCASSLGGGATGELFFGEGSRLTVL.

The chain's CDR3 is CASSPGQGGNQPQHF. In nucleotides, the CDR3 is TGTGCCAGCAGCCCAGGACAGGGGGGCAATCAGCCCCAGCATTTT. The chain couples TRBV5-8 to TRBJ1-5; 10 nucleotides agree with TRBD1. V was pared by 4 bases and J by 2 bases, with 3 bases of the junction left unmatched. CDR3 length: 15 amino acids. CDR1 SGHTS and CDR2 YDEGEE come from the germline V gene.

The J gene is TRBJ2-7, the V gene TRBV7-9; D is perhaps TRBD1 (5 bases). CDR1 is SEHNR and CDR2 is FQNEAQ in the germline V gene (reference sequence). Trimming pared 1 base from V and 0 bases from J, leaving 10 bases between. This CDR3 is built from 15 residues. The CDR3, as DNA: TGTGCCAGCAGCTTAGTGACAGAGAGCTCCTACGAGCAGTACTTC. Its protein product is CASSLVTESSYEQYF.

This chain links TRBV18 with TRBJ1-1, with D perhaps matching TRBD1 (6 bases). There are 14 residues in the CDR3. Germline V gene sequence: CDR1 KGHSH, CDR2 LQKENI. The V and J ends lost 4 bases and 3 bases respectively, with 12 bases between them. CDR3: CASSLIQGHTEAFF. In DNA form, the CDR3 reads TGTGCCAGCTCACTAATACAGGGTCACACTGAAGCTTTCTTT.

The chain has TRBV12-3 or TRBV12-4 and TRBJ2-7, with D tentatively TRBD2 (5 bases). Trimming removed 3 bases at V and 6 bases at J, with 12 bases between. There are 13 residues in the CDR3. CDR3 sequence: CASSFGESLEQYF. Here the CDR3 DNA reads TGTGCCAGCAGTTTCGGGGAGTCCCTCGAGCAGTACTTC.

This clone was counted a single time. V and J are TRBV6-5 and TRBJ2-2; 8 nucleotides line up with TRBD2. The CDR3 runs 15 residues. The V segment lost 2 bases and the J segment 6 bases; nucleotides outside the gene matches: 5. Germline lookup yields CDR1 MNHEY and CDR2 SVGAGI. The CDR3 coding sequence is TGTGCCAGCAGTTACACGAGGCGGGGGGCCGGGGAGCTGTTTTTT. This encodes CASSYTRRGAGELFF.

This sequence joins TRBV18 and TRBJ1-5; 7 nucleotides align to TRBD1. V was clipped by 4 bases and J by 5 bases; unmatched bases: 2. This CDR3 contains 13 residues. CDR1 KGHSH and CDR2 LQKENI come from the germline V gene. The CDR3 is CASSRDRDQPQHF. The CDR3 bases are TGTGCCAGCTCACGGGACAGAGATCAGCCCCAGCATTTT.